This TCR beta chain was obtained from a study of identical twins. This clonotype was seen only a few times. TCRdb reprocessed the 5' RACE reads with MiXCR, giving one entry per CDR3 protein. The sample holds 450,000 to 650,000 distinct CDR3 sequences; roughly 15% are singletons and the top ten take about 0.4%. The CDR3 length is 17 residues. Trimming took off 7 bases at V and 2 bases at J, with 21 bases between the two ends. These data were also reused for a study on yellow fever vaccine responses in identical twins.

The sequenced sample consisted of CD4+ T cells sorted from blood. The receptor was derived from a woman aged 18-29 years in good health. This chain connects TRBV12-3 or TRBV12-4 to TRBJ1-5; D gene ambiguous. Written as DNA, the CDR3 is TGTGCCAGCACCTCCGGCAGGACCCACTCGGGCAATCAGCCCCAGCATTTT. Its translation: CASTSGRTHSGNQPQHF.